This TCR beta chain was sequenced during a study of shared clonotypes between healthy human individuals. The donor population consisted of healthy HIV-negative adults with no recent acute infections or vaccinations. The donors were all Caucasian adults (living in Nashville, Tennessee). Naive CD45RA+ and memory CD45RA-negative subsets were split from CD4+ cells. Profiling relied on immunoSEQ multiplex PCR, and the TCRdb table lists in-frame clones only, not all of them. The sample lists more than 1 million clones; approximately 80% were seen once. V was clipped by 5 bases and J by 2 bases, with 16 bases between them. This CDR3 is 16 amino acids long. Germline-derived CDR1 and CDR2 are SEHNR and FQNEAQ (reference sequence).

The chain links TRBV7-9 to TRBJ2-1; D is possibly TRBD1 (6 bases). The sequenced material came from memory CD4+ T cells from PBMCs. Subset meaning: CD45RA-negative fraction. The receptor's source is a man aged 18-30 years in good health. Some clones in this sample may be carry-over from other donors' samples. The CDR3 DNA reads as TGTGCCAGCAGCCGACAGGCCCCCTTTACCTACAATGAGCAGTTCTTC. Its translation: CASSRQAPFTYNEQFF.